Listed below are T cell receptor beta chains from one sample, sequenced in a study of blood T cell repertoires in COVID-19. TCRdb's table, derived via immunoSEQ multiplex PCR, lists solely in-frame clones and lacks some. In the table there are more than 85,000 clones, 65% to 85% of which are singletons. The sample taken for sequencing was peripheral blood. The source of these receptors is a woman aged 60-70 years with acute or convalescent COVID-19. The CDR3 runs from the conserved cysteine through the conserved F or W. Each record gives: CDR3 protein, CDR3 DNA, J gene, D gene, V gene, clone size. The D gene is left open where the match is weak. Some rows mark clone size as missing; the rest say once, few, many or name a class of expanded clone.

CDR3 protein: CASSLKQGYERLFF; CDR3 DNA: TGTGCCAGCAGCTTGAAACAGGGGTATGAAAGACTGTTTTTT; J gene: TRBJ1-4; D gene: TRBD1; V gene: TRBV5-6; clone size: NA
CDR3 protein: CAWQVQPNYGYTF; CDR3 DNA: TGTGCCTGGCAGGTGCAACCAAACTATGGCTACACCTTC; J gene: TRBJ1-2; D gene: NA; V gene: TRBV30; clone size: NA
CDR3 protein: CASSQEQRTSATNEKLFF; CDR3 DNA: TGTGCCAGCAGCCAAGAACAAAGGACATCCGCAACTAATGAAAAACTGTTTTTT; J gene: TRBJ1-4; D gene: NA; V gene: TRBV14; clone size: NA
CDR3 protein: CASSLRGPPYNEQFF; CDR3 DNA: TGTGCCAGCAGCTTAAGGGGGCCACCCTACAATGAGCAGTTCTTC; J gene: TRBJ2-1; D gene: TRBD1; V gene: TRBV7-2; clone size: NA
CDR3 protein: CASSLAGTSNYNEQFF; CDR3 DNA: TGTGCCAGCAGCTTAGCCGGGACTAGCAACTACAATGAGCAGTTCTTC; J gene: TRBJ2-1; D gene: TRBD2; V gene: TRBV11-3; clone size: NA
CDR3 protein: CASSQDASGGPTDTQYF; CDR3 DNA: TGTGCCAGCAGCCAAGACGCTAGCGGGGGACCCACAGATACGCAGTATTTT; J gene: TRBJ2-3; D gene: TRBD2; V gene: TRBV4-2; clone size: NA
CDR3 protein: CATSRDLTLNGNTEAFF; CDR3 DNA: TGTGCCACCAGCAGAGATCTCACCTTAAACGGGAACACTGAAGCTTTCTTT; J gene: TRBJ1-1; D gene: NA; V gene: TRBV15; clone size: once
CDR3 protein: CASSLRYEQYF; CDR3 DNA: TGTGCCAGCAGTTTACGTTACGAGCAGTACTTC; J gene: TRBJ2-7; D gene: NA; V gene: TRBV28; clone size: NA
CDR3 protein: CAISSGGREPQHF; CDR3 DNA: TGTGCCATCAGCTCAGGGGGCCGTGAGCCCCAGCATTTT; J gene: TRBJ1-5; D gene: TRBD1; V gene: TRBV10-3; clone size: NA
CDR3 protein: CASSLGQAPNYGYTF; CDR3 DNA: TGTGCCAGCAGCTTGGGACAGGCCCCTAACTATGGCTACACCTTC; J gene: TRBJ1-2; D gene: NA; V gene: TRBV5-6; clone size: NA
CDR3 protein: CASSLGTGYTEAFF; CDR3 DNA: TGTGCCAGCAGTTTGGGGACAGGGTACACTGAAGCTTTCTTT; J gene: TRBJ1-1; D gene: TRBD1; V gene: TRBV27; clone size: NA
CDR3 protein: CSVDLSEGQGYGYTF; CDR3 DNA: TGCAGCGTTGATCTCTCCGAGGGACAGGGATATGGCTACACCTTC; J gene: TRBJ1-2; D gene: TRBD1; V gene: TRBV29-1; clone size: NA
CDR3 protein: CASRPTGGSNQPQHF; CDR3 DNA: TGCGCCAGCAGACCGACAGGGGGAAGCAATCAGCCCCAGCATTTT; J gene: TRBJ1-5; D gene: TRBD1; V gene: TRBV10-1; clone size: NA
CDR3 protein: CASSRDRGFSYEQYF; CDR3 DNA: TGTGCCAGCAGCCGAGACAGGGGGTTTTCCTACGAGCAGTACTTC; J gene: TRBJ2-7; D gene: TRBD1; V gene: TRBV11-3; clone size: NA
CDR3 protein: CASSERRQGWTEAFF; CDR3 DNA: TGTGCCAGCAGTGAACGGCGGCAGGGTTGGACTGAAGCTTTCTTT; J gene: TRBJ1-1; D gene: NA; V gene: TRBV2; clone size: NA
CDR3 protein: CASSDPPGDTEAFF; CDR3 DNA: TGTGCCAGCAGTGACCCCCCAGGGGACACTGAAGCTTTCTTT; J gene: TRBJ1-1; D gene: NA; V gene: TRBV6-1; clone size: NA
CDR3 protein: CASSLVAGGSPLHF; CDR3 DNA: TGCGCCAGCAGCTTGGTCGCAGGGGGATCACCCCTCCACTTT; J gene: TRBJ1-6; D gene: TRBD1; V gene: TRBV5-1; clone size: few